This is a list of T cell receptor beta chains from one sample in a study of T cell responses to AZD1222 COVID-19 vaccine. The method was immunoSEQ multiplex PCR; TCRdb's version includes in-frame clones alone and lacks a portion of them. The profile shows around 150,000 clones, 94% of them singletons. Sequencing used peripheral blood, obtained on day 0 of AZD1222 vaccination. These receptors were taken from an adult in good health. Each CDR3 is given with its conserved first and last residue. The D gene is left open where the match is weak. Clone size is stated in some rows and not others, as once, few, many or a class when expanded.

TRBJ1-1 | - | - | TRBV3-1/TRBV3-2 | CASSRGGQNTEAFF | TGTGCCAGCAGCCGAGGGGGGCAGAACACTGAAGCTTTCTTT
TRBJ1-2 | - | - | TRBV19 | CASSIAPLGGYTF | TGTGCCAGTAGTATAGCCCCCCTCGGCGGCTACACCTTC
TRBJ2-1 | - | - | TRBV10-2 | CASRQKGSYNEQFF | TGCGCCAGCAGGCAGAAGGGCTCCTACAATGAGCAGTTCTTC
TRBJ2-2 | - | TRBD2 | TRBV11-1 | CASSLRAGGVTGELFF | TGTGCCAGCAGCTTACGAGCGGGAGGGGTGACCGGGGAGCTGTTTTTT
TRBJ1-3 | once | - | TRBV2 | CASSEARGSGNTIYF | TGTGCCAGCAGTGAAGCGAGAGGCTCTGGAAACACCATATATTTT
TRBJ2-7 | - | TRBD2 | TRBV28 | CASSSPLTSGRNEQYF | TGTGCCAGCAGTTCACCCCTGACTAGCGGGAGAAACGAGCAGTACTTC
TRBJ2-2 | - | TRBD2 | TRBV28 | CAGGGTNTGELFF | TGTGCCGGGGGGGGAACGAACACCGGGGAGCTGTTTTTT
TRBJ1-2 | - | - | TRBV6-5 | CASSSRNYGYTF | TGTGCCAGCAGCTCCAGGAACTATGGCTACACCTTC
TRBJ1-2 | - | - | TRBV6-6 | CASRIPGGALHGYTF | TGTGCCAGCAGAATCCCGGGAGGGGCCCTCCATGGCTACACCTTC
TRBJ1-1 | - | - | TRBV3-1/TRBV3-2 | CASSPKQEGREAFF | TGTGCCAGCAGCCCCAAACAGGAGGGGAGAGAAGCTTTCTTT
TRBJ2-1 | - | TRBD2 | TRBV5-1 | CASSWTSGTYNEQFF | TGCGCCAGCAGCTGGACCAGCGGGACCTACAATGAGCAGTTCTTC
TRBJ1-1 | - | - | TRBV29-1 | CSVASRLANTEAFF | TGCAGCGTTGCATCTAGACTTGCGAACACTGAAGCTTTCTTT
TRBJ1-4 | - | TRBD1 | TRBV27 | CASSFREGQGNEKLFF | TGTGCCAGCAGTTTCCGAGAAGGACAGGGGAATGAAAAACTGTTTTTT
TRBJ1-1 | - | - | TRBV28 | CASNAGHLEAFF | TGTGCCAGCAACGCGGGACACCTTGAAGCTTTCTTT
TRBJ2-2 | - | - | TRBV6-4 | CASSEGLNTGELFF | TGTGCCAGCAGTGAGGGACTGAACACCGGGGAGCTGTTTTTT
TRBJ1-2 | once | - | TRBV9 | CASSTGSDWGYTF | TGTGCCAGCAGCACTGGGTCCGACTGGGGCTACACCTTC
TRBJ1-5 | - | TRBD1 | TRBV11-2 | CASSLTGGGNQPQHF | TGTGCCAGCAGCTTAACAGGGGGTGGCAATCAGCCCCAGCATTTT
TRBJ2-7 | - | - | TRBV5-1 | CASSSGASYEQYF | TGCGCCAGCAGCTCCGGGGCGTCCTACGAGCAGTACTTC
TRBJ1-1 | - | TRBD1 | TRBV7-9 | CASSRQGFTEAFF | TGTGCCAGCAGCCGACAGGGGTTCACTGAAGCTTTCTTT
TRBJ2-7 | few | - | TRBV28 | CASSLLGYEQYF | TGTGCCAGCAGTTTACTAGGCTATGAGCAGTACTTC
TRBJ1-2 | - | TRBD1 | TRBV30 | CACQSDRAAFGYTF | TGTGCCTGCCAGTCGGACAGGGCGGCGTTTGGCTACACCTTC
TRBJ2-1 | - | - | TRBV12-3/TRBV12-4 | CASSLRVDEQFF | TGTGCCAGCAGTTTAAGGGTCGATGAGCAGTTCTTC
TRBJ1-1 | - | - | TRBV2 | CASSRNTEAFF | TGTGCCAGCAGTCGGAACACTGAAGCTTTCTTT
TRBJ1-1 | - | - | TRBV11-2 | CASSSLYRADTEAFF | TGTGCCAGCAGCTCTCTTTACAGGGCGGACACTGAAGCTTTCTTT
TRBJ1-3 | - | - | TRBV11-2 | CASEPGMTGNTIYF | TGTGCCAGCGAGCCGGGGATGACTGGAAACACCATATATTTT
TRBJ1-2 | - | - | TRBV5-4 | CASSLPGAYGYTF | TGTGCCAGCAGCTTGCCAGGGGCCTATGGCTACACCTTC
TRBJ2-7 | - | - | TRBV9 | CASSVGTTVSYEQYF | TGTGCCAGCAGCGTTGGGACAACCGTCTCCTACGAGCAGTACTTC
TRBJ2-2 | - | - | TRBV5-1 | CASSPRVGGTNTGELFF | TGCGCCAGCAGCCCCCGGGTAGGCGGGACGAACACCGGGGAGCTGTTTTTT
TRBJ1-3 | - | - | TRBV7-2 | CASSRRGEAGNTIYF | TGTGCCAGCAGCCGGAGAGGGGAGGCGGGAAACACCATATATTTT
TRBJ1-6 | - | - | TRBV28 | CASSLQGIYNSPLHF | TGTGCCAGCAGTTTGCAGGGAATTTATAATTCACCCCTCCACTTT
TRBJ1-3 | - | - | TRBV30 | CAWRTYDLSGNTIYF | TGTGCCTGGCGAACTTACGACCTCTCTGGAAACACCATATATTTT
TRBJ1-1 | - | - | TRBV5-1 | CASKFDWNTEAFF | TGCGCCAGCAAATTTGACTGGAACACTGAAGCTTTCTTT
TRBJ1-1 | once | - | TRBV2 | CASDGEARGEAFF | TGTGCCAGTGATGGCGAGGCCCGCGGTGAAGCTTTCTTT
TRBJ2-2 | - | - | TRBV5-4 | CASSWVGGELFF | TGTGCCAGCAGCTGGGTTGGTGGGGAGCTGTTTTTT
TRBJ1-4 | - | - | TRBV29-1 | CSVERGEKLFF | TGCAGCGTTGAACGAGGGGAAAAACTGTTTTTT
TRBJ1-1 | - | - | TRBV6-5 | CASSYPDGGDTEAFF | TGTGCCAGCAGTTACCCGGACGGAGGGGACACTGAAGCTTTCTTT
TRBJ1-1 | - | - | TRBV28 | CASITGTEAFF | TGTGCCAGCATTACAGGCACTGAAGCTTTCTTT